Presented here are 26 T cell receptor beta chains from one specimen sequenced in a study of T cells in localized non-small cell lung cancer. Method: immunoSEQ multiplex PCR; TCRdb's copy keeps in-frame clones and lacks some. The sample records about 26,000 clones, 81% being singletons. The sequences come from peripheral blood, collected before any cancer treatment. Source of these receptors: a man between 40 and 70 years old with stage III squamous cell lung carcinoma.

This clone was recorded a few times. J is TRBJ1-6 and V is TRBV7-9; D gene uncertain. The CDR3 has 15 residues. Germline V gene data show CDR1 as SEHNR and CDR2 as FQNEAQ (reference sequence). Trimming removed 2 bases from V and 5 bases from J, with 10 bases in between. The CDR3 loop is CASSLNAVNNSPLHF. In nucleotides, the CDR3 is TGTGCCAGCAGCTTAAATGCCGTAAATAATTCACCCCTCCACTTT.

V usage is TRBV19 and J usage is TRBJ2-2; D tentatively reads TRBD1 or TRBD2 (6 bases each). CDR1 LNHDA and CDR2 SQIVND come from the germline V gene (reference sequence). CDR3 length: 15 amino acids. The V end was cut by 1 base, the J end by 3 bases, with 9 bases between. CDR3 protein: CASSIAGADTGELFF. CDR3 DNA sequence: TGTGCCAGTAGTATAGCGGGGGCGGACACCGGGGAGCTGTTTTTT.

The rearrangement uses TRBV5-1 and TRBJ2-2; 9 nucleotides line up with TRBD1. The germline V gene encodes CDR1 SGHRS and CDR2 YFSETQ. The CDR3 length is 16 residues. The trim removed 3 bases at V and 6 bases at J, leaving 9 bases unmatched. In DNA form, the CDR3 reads TGCGCCAGCAGCTGGGGACAGGGCGAAGGGGCCGGGGAGCTGTTTTTT. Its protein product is CASSWGQGEGAGELFF.

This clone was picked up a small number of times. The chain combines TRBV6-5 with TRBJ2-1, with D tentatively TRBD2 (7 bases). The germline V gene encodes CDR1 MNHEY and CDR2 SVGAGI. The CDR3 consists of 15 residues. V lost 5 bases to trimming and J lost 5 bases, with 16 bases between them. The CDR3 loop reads CASSPAGAYDNEQFF. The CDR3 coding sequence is TGTGCCAGCAGTCCTGCGGGGGCCTATGACAATGAGCAGTTCTTC.

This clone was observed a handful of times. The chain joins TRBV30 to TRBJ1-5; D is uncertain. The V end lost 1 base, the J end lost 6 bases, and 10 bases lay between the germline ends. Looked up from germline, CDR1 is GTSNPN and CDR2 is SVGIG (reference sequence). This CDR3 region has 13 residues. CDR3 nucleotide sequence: TGTGCCTGGAGTGACTCGAGAGTTCAGCCCCAGCATTTT. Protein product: CAWSDSRVQPQHF.

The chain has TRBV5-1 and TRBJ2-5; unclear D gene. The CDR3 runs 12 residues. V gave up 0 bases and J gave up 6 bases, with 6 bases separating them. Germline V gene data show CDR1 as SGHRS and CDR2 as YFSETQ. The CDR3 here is CASSLGSQTQYF. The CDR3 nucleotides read TGCGCCAGCAGCTTGGGAAGTCAGACCCAGTACTTC.

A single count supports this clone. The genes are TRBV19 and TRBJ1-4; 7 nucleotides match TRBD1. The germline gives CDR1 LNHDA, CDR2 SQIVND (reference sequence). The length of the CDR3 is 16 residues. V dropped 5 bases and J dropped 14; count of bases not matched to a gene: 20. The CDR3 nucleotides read TGTGCCAGTAGTCGCGTTGGGGGGACAGATGGAAAGGGGCTGTTTTTT. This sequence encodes CASSRVGGTDGKGLFF.

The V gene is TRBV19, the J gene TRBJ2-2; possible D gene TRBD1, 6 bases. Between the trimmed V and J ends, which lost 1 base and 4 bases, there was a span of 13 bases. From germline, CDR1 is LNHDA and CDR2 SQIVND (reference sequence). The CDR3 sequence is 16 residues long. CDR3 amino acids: CASSIVAGVVTGELFF. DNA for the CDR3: TGTGCCAGTAGTATAGTGGCAGGGGTAGTCACCGGGGAGCTGTTTTTT.

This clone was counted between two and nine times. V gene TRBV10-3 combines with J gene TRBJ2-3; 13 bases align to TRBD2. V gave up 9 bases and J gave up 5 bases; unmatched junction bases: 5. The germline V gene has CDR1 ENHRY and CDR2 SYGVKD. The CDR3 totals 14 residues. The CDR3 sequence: CAIGTSGALDTQYF. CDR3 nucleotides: TGTGCCATAGGGACTAGCGGGGCTTTAGATACGCAGTATTTT.

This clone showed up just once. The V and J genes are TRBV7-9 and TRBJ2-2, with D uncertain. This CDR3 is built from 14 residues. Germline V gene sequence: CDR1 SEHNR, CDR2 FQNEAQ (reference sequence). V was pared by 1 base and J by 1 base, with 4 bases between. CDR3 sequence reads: CASSLVGNTGELFF. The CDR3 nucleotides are TGTGCCAGCAGCTTAGTTGGGAACACCGGGGAGCTGTTTTTT. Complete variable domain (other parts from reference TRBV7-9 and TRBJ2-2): DTGVSQNPRHKITKRGQNVTFRCDPISEHNRLYWYRQTLGQGPEFLTYFQNEAQLEKSRLLSDRFSAERPKGSFSTLEIQRTEQGDSAMYLCASSLVGNTGELFFGEGSRLTVL.

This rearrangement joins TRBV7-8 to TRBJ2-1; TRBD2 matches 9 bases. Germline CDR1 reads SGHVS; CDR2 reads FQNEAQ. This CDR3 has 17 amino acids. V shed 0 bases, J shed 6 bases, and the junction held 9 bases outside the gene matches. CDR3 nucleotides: TGTGCCAGCAGCTTAGCTCAGACTAGCGGTAGGCTCAATGAGCAGTTCTTC. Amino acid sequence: CASSLAQTSGRLNEQFF.

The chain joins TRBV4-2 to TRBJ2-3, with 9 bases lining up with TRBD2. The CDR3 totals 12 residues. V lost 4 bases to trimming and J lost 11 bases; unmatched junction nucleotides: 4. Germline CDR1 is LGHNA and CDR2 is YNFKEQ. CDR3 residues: CASSRGGGLQYF. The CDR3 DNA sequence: TGTGCCAGCAGCCGCGGGGGGGGGTTGCAGTATTTT.

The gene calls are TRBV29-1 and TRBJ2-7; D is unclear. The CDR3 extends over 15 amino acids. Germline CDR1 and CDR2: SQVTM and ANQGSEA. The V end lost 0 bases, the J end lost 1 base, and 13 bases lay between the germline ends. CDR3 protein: CSVEERSDGSYEQYF. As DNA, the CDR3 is TGCAGCGTTGAAGAGAGAAGTGATGGGTCCTACGAGCAGTACTTC.

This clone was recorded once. In DNA form, the CDR3 reads TGTGCCAGCAGCGCGGGGGGACTAGCGTTCGACGAGCAGTACTTC. Translated: CASSAGGLAFDEQYF. The chain employs TRBV11-3 and TRBJ2-7, with 10 bases that match TRBD2. V shed 5 bases, J shed 5 bases, and the junction held 9 bases outside the gene matches. CDR3 length: 15 amino acids. The germline V gene has CDR1 SGHNT and CDR2 YENEEA.

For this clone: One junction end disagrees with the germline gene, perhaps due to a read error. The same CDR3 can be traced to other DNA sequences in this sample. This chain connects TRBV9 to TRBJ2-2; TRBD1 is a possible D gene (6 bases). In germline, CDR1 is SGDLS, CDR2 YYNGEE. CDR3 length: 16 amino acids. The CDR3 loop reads CASSAGQLSNTGELFF. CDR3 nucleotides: TGTGCTAGCAGTGCAGGACAGCTTTCGAACACCGGGGAGCTGTTTTTT.

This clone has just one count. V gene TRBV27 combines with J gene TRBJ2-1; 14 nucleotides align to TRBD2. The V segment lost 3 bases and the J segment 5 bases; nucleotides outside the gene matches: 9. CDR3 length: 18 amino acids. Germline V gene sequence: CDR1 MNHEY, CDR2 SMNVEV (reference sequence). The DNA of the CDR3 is TGTGCCAGCAGTTTCGCCAGGACTAGCGGGGGGTTCCACAATGAGCAGTTCTTC. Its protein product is CASSFARTSGGFHNEQFF.

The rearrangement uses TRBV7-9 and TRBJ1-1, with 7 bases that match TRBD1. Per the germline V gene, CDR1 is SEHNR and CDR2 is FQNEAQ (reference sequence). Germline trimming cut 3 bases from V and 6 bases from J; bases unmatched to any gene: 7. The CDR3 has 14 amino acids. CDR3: CASSFRQGSAEAFF. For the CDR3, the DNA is TGTGCCAGCAGCTTTCGACAGGGTTCCGCTGAAGCTTTCTTT. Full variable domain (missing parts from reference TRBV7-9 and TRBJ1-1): DTGVSQNPRHKITKRGQNVTFRCDPISEHNRLYWYRQTLGQGPEFLTYFQNEAQLEKSRLLSDRFSAERPKGSFSTLEIQRTEQGDSAMYLCASSFRQGSAEAFFGQGTRLTVV.

The CDR3 spells CASSLNPPSGGVGTQYF. For the CDR3, the DNA is TGTGCCAGCAGCTTAAACCCTCCTAGCGGGGGGGTAGGTACGCAGTATTTT. The rearrangement joins TRBV7-3 to TRBJ2-3; 12 nucleotides match TRBD2. The CDR3 length is 17 residues. J gave up 8 bases and V 1 base, and 10 bases lay outside the gene matches. Germline assignment: CDR1 SGHTA and CDR2 FQGTGA.

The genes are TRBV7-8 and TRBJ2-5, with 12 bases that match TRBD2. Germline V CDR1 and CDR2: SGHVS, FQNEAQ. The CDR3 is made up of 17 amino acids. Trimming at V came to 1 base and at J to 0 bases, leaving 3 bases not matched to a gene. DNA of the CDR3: TGTGCCAGCAGCTTAGAGGGACTAGCGGGTTACCAAGAGACCCAGTACTTC. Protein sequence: CASSLEGLAGYQETQYF.

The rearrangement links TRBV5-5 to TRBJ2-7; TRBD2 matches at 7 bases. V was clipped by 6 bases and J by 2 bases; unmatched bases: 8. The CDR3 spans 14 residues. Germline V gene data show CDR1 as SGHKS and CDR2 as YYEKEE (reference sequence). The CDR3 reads CASTYGGRPYEQYF. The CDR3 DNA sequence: TGTGCCAGCACCTACGGGGGGAGACCCTACGAGCAGTACTTC.

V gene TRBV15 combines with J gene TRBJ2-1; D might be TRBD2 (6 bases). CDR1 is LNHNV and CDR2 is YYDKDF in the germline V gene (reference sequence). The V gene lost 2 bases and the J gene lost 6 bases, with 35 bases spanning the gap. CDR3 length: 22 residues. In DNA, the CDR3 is TGTGCCACCAGCAGACAGAGAGGGACTGCGGGCTTTCTAGGCCTCGACACCAATGAGCAGTTCTTC. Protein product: CATSRQRGTAGFLGLDTNEQFF.

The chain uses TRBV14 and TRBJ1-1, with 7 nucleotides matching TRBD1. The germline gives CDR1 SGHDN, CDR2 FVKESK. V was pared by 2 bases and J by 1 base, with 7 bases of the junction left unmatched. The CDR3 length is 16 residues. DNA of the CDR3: TGTGCCAGCAGCCAATCCCTAACAGGGGAGAACACTGAAGCTTTCTTT. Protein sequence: CASSQSLTGENTEAFF.

The CDR3 region has the DNA TGCGCCAGCAGCTTGGGTTTCGGGGCCTACGAGCAGTACTTC. Its protein product is CASSLGFGAYEQYF. This chain links TRBV5-1 with TRBJ2-7, with D possibly matching TRBD2 (5 bases). CDR1 SGHRS and CDR2 YFSETQ come from the germline V gene. Trimming left V 0 bases short and J 2 bases short, with 9 bases between. CDR3 length: 14 amino acids. The full variable domain, completed using reference TRBV5-1 and TRBJ2-7, is KAGVTQTPRYLIKTRGQQVTLSCSPISGHRSVSWYQQTPGQGLQFLFEYFSETQRNKGNFPGRFSGRQFSNSRSEMNVSTLELGDSALYLCASSLGFGAYEQYFGPGTRLTVT.

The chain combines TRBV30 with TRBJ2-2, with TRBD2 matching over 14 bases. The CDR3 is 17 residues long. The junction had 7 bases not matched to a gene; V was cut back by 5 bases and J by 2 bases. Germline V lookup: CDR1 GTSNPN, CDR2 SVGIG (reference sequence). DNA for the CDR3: TGTGCCTGGGATCCCGGGACTAGCGGGAGAAACACCGGGGAGCTGTTTTTT. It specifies CAWDPGTSGRNTGELFF. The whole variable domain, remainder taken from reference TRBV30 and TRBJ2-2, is SQTIHQWPATLVQPVGSPLSLECTVEGTSNPNLYWYRQAAGRGLQLLFYSVGIGQISSEVPQNLSASRPQDRQFILSSKKLLLSDSGFYLCAWDPGTSGRNTGELFFGEGSRLTVL.

The CDR3 protein is CASSLESGWNGYTF. The CDR3 region has the DNA TGTGCCAGCAGCTTGGAATCAGGGTGGAATGGCTACACCTTC. The rearrangement links TRBV5-8 to TRBJ1-2; maybe TRBD1 (5 bases). The CDR3 spans 14 residues. Germline CDR1 reads SGHTS; CDR2 reads YDEGEE. Trimming removed 0 bases from V and 6 bases from J, with 12 bases in between.

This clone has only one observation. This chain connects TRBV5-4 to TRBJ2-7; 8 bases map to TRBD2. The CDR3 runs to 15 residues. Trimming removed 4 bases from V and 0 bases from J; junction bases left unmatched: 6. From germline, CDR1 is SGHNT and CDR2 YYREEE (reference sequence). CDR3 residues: CASSLPGGNSYEQYF. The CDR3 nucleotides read TGTGCCAGCAGCCTACCGGGGGGGAACTCCTACGAGCAGTACTTC. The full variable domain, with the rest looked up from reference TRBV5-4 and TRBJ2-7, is ETGVTQSPTHLIKTRGQQVTLRCSSQSGHNTVSWYQQALGQGPQFIFQYYREEENGRGNFPPRFSGLQFPNYSSELNVNALELDDSALYLCASSLPGGNSYEQYFGPGTRLTVT.